These T cell receptor beta chains were read from a single sample in a study of shared clonotypes between healthy human individuals. TCRdb's copy holds only in-frame clones and misses some; the assay was immunoSEQ multiplex PCR. The sample has fewer than 2.5 million clones; roughly 93% are singletons. Sequenced: naive CD4+ T cells from PBMCs. These receptors were obtained from a man younger than 35 in good health. Some clones in this sample may be carry-over from other donors' samples. CDR3s include the opening cysteine and the closing phenylalanine or tryptophan. D genes are given only for firm matches. Clone size is not always given. Where it is, it says once, few, many or a class for expanded clones.

clone size: once; D gene: TRBD2; V gene: TRBV6-1; J gene: TRBJ2-7; CDR3 length: 14; CDR3 protein: CASSAGGSGYEQYF; CDR3 DNA: TGTGCCAGCAGTGCGGGAGGGTCGGGTTACGAGCAGTACTTC
clone size: NA; D gene: TRBD1; V gene: TRBV7-9; J gene: TRBJ1-1; CDR3 length: 15; CDR3 protein: CASSPKGASNTEAFF; CDR3 DNA: TGTGCCAGCAGCCCGAAGGGGGCTTCGAACACTGAAGCTTTCTTT
clone size: NA; D gene: TRBD2; V gene: TRBV30; J gene: TRBJ2-3; CDR3 length: 14; CDR3 protein: CAWSGGRASDTQYF; CDR3 DNA: TGTGCCTGGAGTGGGGGGAGGGCCTCAGATACGCAGTATTTT
clone size: NA; D gene: NA; V gene: TRBV6-5; J gene: TRBJ1-2; CDR3 length: 15; CDR3 protein: CASSYVGQGNYGYTF; CDR3 DNA: TGTGCCAGCAGTTACGTTGGCCAGGGGAACTATGGCTACACCTTC
clone size: NA; D gene: NA; V gene: TRBV5-5; J gene: TRBJ2-6; CDR3 length: 14; CDR3 protein: CASSLISGANVLTF; CDR3 DNA: TGTGCCAGCAGCTTGATTTCTGGGGCCAACGTCCTGACTTTC
clone size: NA; D gene: NA; V gene: TRBV6-1; J gene: TRBJ1-2; CDR3 length: 11; CDR3 protein: CASSDGRGYTF; CDR3 DNA: TGTGCCAGCAGTGACGGTCGTGGCTACACCTTC
clone size: once; D gene: TRBD2; V gene: TRBV29-1; J gene: TRBJ2-1; CDR3 length: 13; CDR3 protein: CSVWASGRDEQFF; CDR3 DNA: TGCAGCGTTTGGGCTAGCGGGAGAGATGAGCAGTTCTTC
clone size: NA; D gene: NA; V gene: TRBV5-4; J gene: TRBJ2-7; CDR3 length: 19; CDR3 protein: CASSLEGVSRRVFTYEQYF; CDR3 DNA: TGTGCCAGCAGCTTGGAGGGGGTGAGCAGGAGAGTTTTCACCTACGAGCAGTACTTC
clone size: NA; D gene: NA; V gene: TRBV27; J gene: TRBJ2-1; CDR3 length: 15; CDR3 protein: CASSSTQSSYNEQFF; CDR3 DNA: TGTGCCAGCAGTTCCACCCAGAGCTCCTACAATGAGCAGTTCTTC
clone size: NA; D gene: TRBD2; V gene: TRBV4-3; J gene: TRBJ2-1; CDR3 length: 19; CDR3 protein: CASSQVRTSGTISYNEQFF; CDR3 DNA: TGCGCCAGCAGCCAAGTTCGGACTAGCGGCACGATCTCCTACAATGAGCAGTTCTTC
clone size: NA; D gene: TRBD1; V gene: TRBV10-3; J gene: TRBJ2-7; CDR3 length: 14; CDR3 protein: CATTEGTVLSEQYF; CDR3 DNA: TGTGCCACCACCGAAGGGACAGTCCTCTCCGAGCAGTACTTC
clone size: NA; D gene: NA; V gene: TRBV7-2; J gene: TRBJ2-7; CDR3 length: 16; CDR3 protein: CASSLGPVPSSYEQYF; CDR3 DNA: TGTGCCAGCAGCTTAGGTCCGGTCCCAAGCTCCTACGAGCAGTACTTC
clone size: NA; D gene: NA; V gene: TRBV2; J gene: TRBJ2-5; CDR3 length: 12; CDR3 protein: CASSENEETQYF; CDR3 DNA: TGTGCCAGCAGTGAAAACGAAGAGACCCAGTACTTC
clone size: NA; D gene: TRBD2; V gene: TRBV9; J gene: TRBJ2-1; CDR3 length: 14; CDR3 protein: CASSLLAVYNEQFF; CDR3 DNA: TGTGCCAGCAGCTTACTAGCGGTCTACAATGAGCAGTTCTTC
clone size: NA; D gene: NA; V gene: TRBV11-2; J gene: TRBJ1-1; CDR3 length: 15; CDR3 protein: CASSWRVRMNTEAFF; CDR3 DNA: TGTGCCAGCAGCTGGAGAGTGAGGATGAACACTGAAGCTTTCTTT
clone size: NA; D gene: NA; V gene: TRBV15; J gene: TRBJ2-1; CDR3 length: 14; CDR3 protein: CATSREGGSNEQFF; CDR3 DNA: TGTGCCACCAGCAGAGAAGGGGGGTCCAATGAGCAGTTCTTC
clone size: NA; D gene: NA; V gene: TRBV6-6; J gene: TRBJ1-1; CDR3 length: 14; CDR3 protein: CASTPGQSNTEAFF; CDR3 DNA: TGTGCCAGCACCCCAGGACAGTCGAACACTGAAGCTTTCTTT
clone size: NA; D gene: NA; V gene: TRBV6-6; J gene: TRBJ2-2; CDR3 length: 13; CDR3 protein: CASSYRGARELFF; CDR3 DNA: TGTGCCAGCAGTTACAGGGGGGCCCGGGAGCTGTTTTTT
clone size: NA; D gene: NA; V gene: TRBV27; J gene: TRBJ2-2; CDR3 length: 15; CDR3 protein: CASSLRYGFTGELFF; CDR3 DNA: TGTGCCAGCAGTTTAAGATATGGATTCACCGGGGAGCTGTTTTTT
clone size: NA; D gene: NA; V gene: TRBV27; J gene: TRBJ2-7; CDR3 length: 15; CDR3 protein: CASSWDFARIYEQYF; CDR3 DNA: TGTGCCAGCAGCTGGGACTTCGCAAGGATCTACGAGCAGTACTTC
clone size: NA; D gene: TRBD2; V gene: TRBV7-9; J gene: TRBJ2-7; CDR3 length: 15; CDR3 protein: CASSFNQRGTYEQYF; CDR3 DNA: TGTGCCAGCAGCTTTAACCAGCGGGGAACCTACGAGCAGTACTTC
clone size: NA; D gene: NA; V gene: TRBV18; J gene: TRBJ2-5; CDR3 length: 15; CDR3 protein: CASSPPGQSQETQYF; CDR3 DNA: TGTGCCAGCTCACCACCGGGGCAGTCCCAAGAGACCCAGTACTTC
clone size: once; D gene: NA; V gene: TRBV11-2; J gene: TRBJ2-5; CDR3 length: 16; CDR3 protein: CASSLGGGGPFETQYF; CDR3 DNA: TGTGCCAGCAGCTTGGGAGGAGGGGGCCCTTTTGAGACCCAGTACTTC
clone size: NA; D gene: TRBD1; V gene: TRBV7-2; J gene: TRBJ1-1; CDR3 length: 14; CDR3 protein: CASSSDRVRTEAFF; CDR3 DNA: TGTGCCAGCAGCTCGGACAGGGTCAGAACTGAAGCTTTCTTT
clone size: NA; D gene: NA; V gene: TRBV7-9; J gene: TRBJ2-7; CDR3 length: 13; CDR3 protein: CASSPSQGYEQYF; CDR3 DNA: TGTGCCAGCTCCCCCTCTCAGGGCTACGAGCAGTACTTC
clone size: NA; D gene: TRBD1; V gene: TRBV6-1; J gene: TRBJ2-7; CDR3 length: 15; CDR3 protein: CASSGRQGGSYEQYF; CDR3 DNA: TGTGCCAGCAGTGGCCGACAGGGGGGCTCCTACGAGCAGTACTTC
clone size: NA; D gene: NA; V gene: TRBV4-1; J gene: TRBJ2-1; CDR3 length: 16; CDR3 protein: CASSQGAGRTYNEQFF; CDR3 DNA: TGCGCCAGCAGCCAAGGTGCAGGCCGGACCTACAATGAGCAGTTCTTC
clone size: NA; D gene: NA; V gene: TRBV30; J gene: TRBJ1-5; CDR3 length: 13; CDR3 protein: CAWGPRFNQPQHF; CDR3 DNA: TGTGCCTGGGGCCCACGGTTCAATCAGCCCCAGCATTTT
clone size: many; D gene: NA; V gene: TRBV7-8; J gene: TRBJ1-5; CDR3 length: 14; CDR3 protein: CASSLRDSNQPQHF; CDR3 DNA: TGTGCCAGCAGCTTACGAGATAGCAATCAGCCCCAGCATTTT
clone size: NA; D gene: NA; V gene: TRBV30; J gene: TRBJ1-3; CDR3 length: 14; CDR3 protein: CAWSGRGSGNTIYF; CDR3 DNA: TGTGCCTGGAGTGGCCGGGGGTCTGGAAACACCATATATTTT
clone size: NA; D gene: TRBD2; V gene: TRBV27; J gene: TRBJ2-7; CDR3 length: 16; CDR3 protein: CASSLKVAGSSYEQYF; CDR3 DNA: TGTGCCAGCAGTTTAAAGGTAGCGGGGTCCTCCTACGAGCAGTACTTC
clone size: NA; D gene: TRBD2; V gene: TRBV5-4; J gene: TRBJ2-3; CDR3 length: 17; CDR3 protein: CASSVRPGLAGADTQYF; CDR3 DNA: TGTGCCAGCAGCGTGAGACCGGGACTAGCGGGAGCAGATACGCAGTATTTT
clone size: NA; D gene: NA; V gene: TRBV7-9; J gene: TRBJ2-2; CDR3 length: 14; CDR3 protein: CASSFRRETGELFF; CDR3 DNA: TGTGCCAGCAGCTTCCGCAGGGAAACCGGGGAGCTGTTTTTT
clone size: few; D gene: TRBD2; V gene: TRBV10-3; J gene: TRBJ2-7; CDR3 length: 14; CDR3 protein: CAISERLAAYEQYF; CDR3 DNA: TGTGCCATCAGTGAGCGGCTAGCGGCCTACGAGCAGTACTTC
clone size: NA; D gene: TRBD1; V gene: TRBV5-6; J gene: TRBJ1-1; CDR3 length: 17; CDR3 protein: CASSLVAPQGVITEAFF; CDR3 DNA: TGTGCCAGCAGCTTGGTAGCCCCACAGGGGGTTATAACTGAAGCTTTCTTT
clone size: NA; D gene: NA; V gene: TRBV6-1; J gene: TRBJ2-5; CDR3 length: 14; CDR3 protein: CATLPGGQGVTQYF; CDR3 DNA: TGTGCCACCCTTCCAGGGGGGCAGGGAGTGACCCAGTACTTC
clone size: NA; D gene: NA; V gene: TRBV7-9; J gene: TRBJ1-1; CDR3 length: 13; CDR3 protein: CASERGANTEAFF; CDR3 DNA: TGTGCCAGCGAGAGGGGGGCGAACACTGAAGCTTTCTTT
clone size: NA; D gene: TRBD1; V gene: TRBV18; J gene: TRBJ1-4; CDR3 length: 15; CDR3 protein: CASSQMEGQGGKLFF; CDR3 DNA: TGTGCCAGCTCACAGATGGAGGGACAGGGAGGAAAACTGTTTTTT
clone size: NA; D gene: TRBD1; V gene: TRBV28; J gene: TRBJ2-3; CDR3 length: 16; CDR3 protein: CASSLVGQGSTDTQYF; CDR3 DNA: TGTGCCAGCAGTTTGGTTGGACAGGGAAGCACAGATACGCAGTATTTT
clone size: NA; D gene: TRBD1; V gene: TRBV28; J gene: TRBJ2-3; CDR3 length: 15; CDR3 protein: CASSYGQGNADTQYF; CDR3 DNA: TGTGCCAGCAGTTACGGACAGGGTAACGCAGATACGCAGTATTTT
clone size: NA; D gene: NA; V gene: TRBV28; J gene: TRBJ2-7; CDR3 length: 16; CDR3 protein: CASMGVWQGNMYEQYF; CDR3 DNA: TGTGCCAGCATGGGTGTCTGGCAGGGAAATATGTACGAGCAGTACTTC
clone size: NA; D gene: NA; V gene: TRBV6-1; J gene: TRBJ1-1; CDR3 length: 15; CDR3 protein: CASSEVSGMNTEAFF; CDR3 DNA: TGTGCCAGCAGTGAAGTCTCCGGGATGAACACTGAAGCTTTCTTT
clone size: NA; D gene: TRBD1; V gene: TRBV28; J gene: TRBJ2-7; CDR3 length: 14; CDR3 protein: CASSQTGQPYEQYF; CDR3 DNA: TGTGCCAGCAGTCAAACGGGACAGCCATACGAGCAGTACTTC
clone size: NA; D gene: TRBD1; V gene: TRBV9; J gene: TRBJ2-3; CDR3 length: 16; CDR3 protein: CASSVETGSGTDTQYF; CDR3 DNA: TGTGCCAGCAGCGTAGAGACAGGGTCCGGAACAGATACGCAGTATTTT
clone size: NA; D gene: NA; V gene: TRBV5-1; J gene: TRBJ2-3; CDR3 length: 14; CDR3 protein: CASSADRSTDTQYF; CDR3 DNA: TGCGCCAGCAGCGCAGACAGGAGCACAGATACGCAGTATTTT
clone size: NA; D gene: NA; V gene: TRBV12-2; J gene: TRBJ2-5; CDR3 length: 15; CDR3 protein: CASRLAPDSGETQYF; CDR3 DNA: TGTGCAAGTCGCTTAGCCCCAGATAGCGGGGAGACCCAGTACTTC
clone size: NA; D gene: TRBD2; V gene: TRBV19; J gene: TRBJ2-7; CDR3 length: 14; CDR3 protein: CASRTASGSYEQYF; CDR3 DNA: TGTGCCAGTAGGACGGCTAGCGGGAGCTACGAGCAGTACTTC
clone size: NA; D gene: NA; V gene: TRBV7-8; J gene: TRBJ1-2; CDR3 length: 15; CDR3 protein: CASSFRDTAIYGYTF; CDR3 DNA: TGTGCCAGCAGCTTTCGGGACACGGCAATCTATGGCTACACCTTC
clone size: NA; D gene: TRBD2; V gene: TRBV18; J gene: TRBJ2-2; CDR3 length: 15; CDR3 protein: CASSPLREDTGELFF; CDR3 DNA: TGTGCCAGCTCGCCTTTACGGGAGGACACCGGGGAGCTGTTTTTT
clone size: NA; D gene: TRBD1; V gene: TRBV18; J gene: TRBJ2-7; CDR3 length: 15; CDR3 protein: CASSQGTGGSYEQYF; CDR3 DNA: TGTGCCAGCTCACAAGGGACAGGGGGTTCCTACGAGCAGTACTTC
clone size: NA; D gene: NA; V gene: TRBV10-2; J gene: TRBJ2-7; CDR3 length: 15; CDR3 protein: CASRAEGGQIYEQYF; CDR3 DNA: TGCGCCAGCAGGGCAGAGGGGGGACAGATCTACGAGCAGTACTTC